Included here is one T cell receptor beta chain sequence, with context. Patients from Seattle were sampled longitudinally, starting during active infection. Original methodology: Reference gene primer amplification gave estimated nucleated cell counts. Some clones are missing from TCRdb's copy, which holds only in-frame ones; the method was immunoSEQ multiplex PCR. The DNA gave D and trimming, while V, J and clone size come from that table. The sample consists of under 250,000 clones, 85% to 90% of them appearing once. The data derive from a study of blood T cell repertoires in COVID-19. The germline gives CDR1 LGHDT, CDR2 YNNKEL (reference sequence). The CDR3 consists of 16 residues. V lost 4 bases to trimming and J lost 0 bases; unmatched junction nucleotides: 6.

Source material: peripheral blood. The receptor's source is a man aged 45 to 65 with COVID-19, enrolled during active disease. The chain couples TRBV3-1 (or the pseudogene TRBV3-2) to TRBJ2-7; 10 bases line up with TRBD2. The CDR3 DNA reads TGTGCCAGCAGCCCTATGGGACTAGCGAGCTCCTACGAGCAGTACTTC. This encodes CASSPMGLASSYEQYF.